Listed here are 10 T cell receptor beta chains from one sample, sequenced in a study of memory CD4+ T cells and cytomegalovirus serostatus (dated by TCRdb to about 2019). Libraries were built with the immunoSEQ multiplex PCR assay. What TCRdb holds here is the immuneACCESS table cut down to in-frame rearrangements. Part of the clones is not present; checked against another copy, under half of the missing clones reflect an unresolved V gene, and the others are unexplained. This sample is represented by approximately 88,000 clones; approximately 80% of them were singletons. Clones ranked in the top ten supply 3.6% of the sample. A FACSAria II was used to sort memory CD4+ T cells, defined as single viable CD3+CD4+CD8-CD45RO+ cells. Sequencing used memory CD4+ T cells from blood. The origin of the receptors is an adult in good health and CMV-seropositive.

This clone appeared a single time. The gene calls are TRBV6-1 and TRBJ1-2; possible D gene TRBD1, 6 bases. Trimming removed 7 bases at V and 4 bases at J, with 16 bases between. The germline gives CDR1 MNHNS, CDR2 SASEGT. The CDR3 is 14 residues long. The CDR3 loop reads CASTQGGAGYGYTF. CDR3 DNA sequence: TGTGCCAGCACCCAAGGGGGGGCTGGCTATGGCTACACCTTC.

V is TRBV5-1 and J is TRBJ2-7, with TRBD2 matching 9 bases. CDR1 SGHRS and CDR2 YFSETQ come from the germline V gene. This CDR3 comprises 12 residues. J was trimmed by 12 bases and V by 2 bases; bases with no gene match: 6. CDR3: CASSFDSGRGYF. CDR3 coding DNA: TGCGCCAGCAGCTTCGATAGCGGGAGAGGGTACTTC.

This clone appeared many times. The gene calls are TRBV30 and TRBJ1-1, with D unresolved. Trimming removed 7 bases at V and 1 base at J, with 1 base between. The CDR3 consists of 9 residues. Germline-derived CDR1 and CDR2 are GTSNPN and SVGIG (reference sequence). This CDR3 reads CASNTEAFF. The CDR3 nucleotides are TGTGCCTCGAACACTGAAGCTTTCTTT. Variable domain in full (rest from reference TRBV30 and TRBJ1-1): SQTIHQWPATLVQPVGSPLSLECTVEGTSNPNLYWYRQAAGRGLQLLFYSVGIGQISSEVPQNLSASRPQDRQFILSSKKLLLSDSGFYLCASNTEAFFGQGTRLTVV.

The chain combines TRBV6-1 with TRBJ1-2, with 10 bases aligning to TRBD1. The germline V gene has CDR1 MNHNS and CDR2 SASEGT. The CDR3 has 14 residues. With 6 bases clipped from V and 7 bases from J, the junction kept 8 bases outside the gene matches. CDR3: CASSLTGGVGGYTF. The CDR3 DNA sequence: TGTGCCAGCAGCCTGACAGGGGGCGTCGGTGGCTACACCTTC.

This clone was counted only a few times. The chain has TRBV7-3 and TRBJ1-1; no firm D call. The V gene lost 0 bases and the J gene lost 7 bases, with 12 bases spanning the gap. The CDR3 consists of 14 residues. The V gene's germline CDR1 is SGHTA and CDR2 FQGTGA. CDR3 protein: CASSLTRAGLEAFF. The CDR3 nucleotides read TGTGCCAGCAGCTTAACGAGAGCCGGTCTTGAAGCTTTCTTT.

This clone was seen a few times. The gene calls are TRBV19 and TRBJ2-7; 7 positions agree with TRBD1. The V segment lost 7 bases and the J segment 6 bases; nucleotides outside the gene matches: 15. This CDR3 has 15 residues. Germline CDR1 and CDR2: LNHDA and SQIVND (reference sequence). This CDR3 is CASTPRGLDSGEQYF. The DNA of the CDR3 is TGTGCCAGTACCCCGAGGGGGCTCGACAGTGGCGAGCAGTACTTC.

This clone was detected a few times. The chain uses TRBV7-9 and TRBJ2-4; D is unresolved. V gave up 7 bases and J gave up 6 bases, with 10 bases separating them. From germline, CDR1 is SEHNR and CDR2 FQNEAQ (reference sequence). CDR3 length: 12 amino acids. The CDR3, as DNA: TGTGCCAGCATTGGGCGAAGAAACATTCAGTACTTC. Its translation: CASIGRRNIQYF.

The V and J genes are TRBV5-8 and TRBJ1-5; D is ambiguous. Germline V lookup: CDR1 SGHTS, CDR2 YDEGEE. The CDR3 runs to 18 residues. V shed 4 bases and J shed 1 base, with 21 bases lying between them. CDR3 amino acids: CASSPSLLKGRSNQPQHF. Written as DNA, the CDR3 is TGTGCCAGCAGCCCCAGTCTACTCAAGGGAAGGAGCAATCAGCCCCAGCATTTT.

This chain links TRBV4-3 with TRBJ1-2; D is unclear. CDR3 length equals 15 residues. V lost 0 bases to trimming and J lost 4 bases, with 12 bases between them. Germline loops: CDR1 LGHNA, CDR2 YSLEER. The chain's CDR3 is CASSQDSNGFYGYTF. CDR3 DNA: TGCGCCAGCAGCCAAGATTCGAACGGATTCTATGGCTACACCTTC.

The rearrangement uses TRBV6-6 and TRBJ2-1, with TRBD2 as a possible D gene (5 bases). Germline V CDR1 and CDR2: MNHNY, SVGAGI (reference sequence). The CDR3 runs to 14 residues. V was trimmed by 5 bases and J by 0 bases, leaving 8 bases between them. The CDR3, as DNA: TGTGCCAGCAGTGGCCGGGACTCCTACAATGAGCAGTTCTTC. This gives the protein CASSGRDSYNEQFF.